This is a list of T cell receptor beta chains from one sample in a study of shared clonotypes between healthy human individuals. The repertoire was sequenced with immunoSEQ multiplex PCR; TCRdb's copy has only in-frame clones and lacks some. The table lists around 650,000 clones, roughly 95% of them singletons, with roughly 0.12% in the top ten. The sequenced sample consisted of naive CD8+ T cells sorted from blood. The receptors were gathered from a woman under 40 in good health. The CDR3 runs from the conserved cysteine through the conserved F or W. The D gene is left open where the match is weak. Expanded clones are given a class, and other clones once, few, many or no size at all.

clone_size: -
j_call: TRBJ1-1
d_call: -
cdr3_length: 13
v_call: TRBV4-2
cdr3_aa: CASNRGGSPEAFF
cdr3_nt: TGTGCCAGCAATCGGGGAGGATCGCCTGAAGCTTTCTTT

clone_size: -
j_call: TRBJ1-4
d_call: -
cdr3_length: 12
v_call: TRBV2
cdr3_aa: CASISHFEKLFF
cdr3_nt: TGTGCCAGCATTTCGCATTTCGAAAAACTGTTTTTT

clone_size: -
j_call: TRBJ2-2
d_call: -
cdr3_length: 12
v_call: TRBV2
cdr3_aa: CATLEGPGELFF
cdr3_nt: TGTGCCACCCTCGAGGGGCCCGGGGAGCTGTTTTTT

clone_size: -
j_call: TRBJ1-2
d_call: TRBD1
cdr3_length: 14
v_call: TRBV19
cdr3_aa: CASSPPWTGDGYTF
cdr3_nt: TGTGCCAGTAGTCCCCCCTGGACAGGGGATGGCTACACCTTC

clone_size: once
j_call: TRBJ2-1
d_call: -
cdr3_length: 19
v_call: TRBV11-2
cdr3_aa: CASSYPTSGYTHSYNEQFF
cdr3_nt: TGTGCCAGCAGCTACCCTACGAGCGGGTATACACATTCCTACAATGAGCAGTTCTTC

clone_size: -
j_call: TRBJ2-3
d_call: TRBD2
cdr3_length: 15
v_call: TRBV6-5
cdr3_aa: CASSYVEGGSDTQYF
cdr3_nt: TGTGCCAGCAGTTACGTTGAGGGAGGGTCAGATACGCAGTATTTT

clone_size: -
j_call: TRBJ2-2
d_call: TRBD1
cdr3_length: 15
v_call: TRBV28
cdr3_aa: CASSTRTGFVGELFF
cdr3_nt: TGTGCCAGCAGTACTCGGACAGGGTTTGTCGGGGAGCTGTTTTTT

clone_size: -
j_call: TRBJ1-4
d_call: -
cdr3_length: 14
v_call: TRBV2
cdr3_aa: CASRGTFTNEKLFF
cdr3_nt: TGTGCCAGCAGGGGGACCTTCACTAATGAAAAACTGTTTTTT

clone_size: -
j_call: TRBJ2-7
d_call: TRBD2
cdr3_length: 15
v_call: TRBV9
cdr3_aa: CASSVGSGGAYEQYF
cdr3_nt: TGTGCCAGCAGCGTAGGAAGCGGGGGGGCCTACGAGCAGTACTTC

clone_size: -
j_call: TRBJ2-7
d_call: -
cdr3_length: 12
v_call: TRBV6-1
cdr3_aa: CASKERGGEQYF
cdr3_nt: TGTGCCAGCAAAGAGAGGGGTGGTGAGCAGTACTTC

clone_size: -
j_call: TRBJ2-5
d_call: TRBD2
cdr3_length: 14
v_call: TRBV9
cdr3_aa: CASSGLAGREEQYF
cdr3_nt: TGTGCCAGCAGCGGACTAGCGGGGAGGGAAGAGCAGTACTTC

clone_size: once
j_call: TRBJ2-1
d_call: -
cdr3_length: 17
v_call: TRBV7-2
cdr3_aa: CASSSLLRVPAFDEQFF
cdr3_nt: TGTGCCAGCAGCTCCCTTCTAAGAGTCCCGGCGTTTGATGAGCAGTTCTTC

clone_size: once
j_call: TRBJ1-2
d_call: -
cdr3_length: 14
v_call: TRBV13
cdr3_aa: CASSFPGEFDGYTF
cdr3_nt: TGTGCCAGCAGCTTCCCGGGGGAATTTGACGGCTACACCTTC

clone_size: few
j_call: TRBJ1-2
d_call: -
cdr3_length: 18
v_call: TRBV6-1
cdr3_aa: CASSETFMGRAVLGGYTF
cdr3_nt: TGTGCCAGCAGTGAAACCTTCATGGGGCGGGCCGTCCTTGGTGGCTACACCTTC

clone_size: -
j_call: TRBJ1-5
d_call: -
cdr3_length: 13
v_call: TRBV27
cdr3_aa: CASSFSREQPQHF
cdr3_nt: TGTGCCAGCAGTTTCAGTCGGGAGCAGCCCCAGCATTTT

clone_size: -
j_call: TRBJ2-7
d_call: TRBD2
cdr3_length: 14
v_call: TRBV25-1
cdr3_aa: CASSEIAGGYEQYF
cdr3_nt: TGTGCCAGCAGTGAAATAGCGGGAGGTTACGAGCAGTACTTC

clone_size: -
j_call: TRBJ2-1
d_call: -
cdr3_length: 11
v_call: TRBV20-1
cdr3_aa: CSAIPGFEQFF
cdr3_nt: TGCAGTGCCATCCCGGGGTTCGAGCAGTTCTTC

clone_size: -
j_call: TRBJ1-1
d_call: -
cdr3_length: 13
v_call: TRBV5-6
cdr3_aa: CASSLVAGGEAFF
cdr3_nt: TGTGCCAGCAGCTTGGTAGCAGGAGGTGAAGCTTTCTTT

clone_size: -
j_call: TRBJ2-3
d_call: -
cdr3_length: 16
v_call: TRBV27
cdr3_aa: CASSSHTRVFTDTQYF
cdr3_nt: TGTGCCAGCAGTTCACACACGAGGGTCTTCACAGATACGCAGTATTTT

clone_size: -
j_call: TRBJ1-2
d_call: -
cdr3_length: 15
v_call: TRBV19
cdr3_aa: CASRIMEGPFSGYTF
cdr3_nt: TGTGCCAGTAGAATCATGGAAGGACCTTTTTCTGGCTACACCTTC

clone_size: -
j_call: TRBJ1-5
d_call: -
cdr3_length: 17
v_call: TRBV21-1
cdr3_aa: CASSNMYPDRGREPQHF
cdr3_nt: TGTGCCAGCAGCAATATGTACCCGGACAGGGGACGAGAGCCCCAGCATTTT

clone_size: -
j_call: TRBJ2-3
d_call: -
cdr3_length: 16
v_call: TRBV28
cdr3_aa: CASSLNHGAEVDTQYF
cdr3_nt: TGTGCCAGCAGTTTAAACCACGGAGCCGAGGTAGATACGCAGTATTTT

clone_size: -
j_call: TRBJ1-2
d_call: -
cdr3_length: 14
v_call: TRBV5-4
cdr3_aa: CASSFAPLGYGYTF
cdr3_nt: TGTGCCAGCAGCTTTGCACCCCTAGGCTATGGCTACACCTTC

clone_size: -
j_call: TRBJ2-7
d_call: -
cdr3_length: 16
v_call: TRBV5-8
cdr3_aa: CASSLGVGVGFNEQYF
cdr3_nt: TGTGCCAGCAGCTTGGGAGTGGGGGTAGGGTTCAACGAGCAGTACTTC

clone_size: -
j_call: TRBJ1-5
d_call: -
cdr3_length: 13
v_call: TRBV15
cdr3_aa: CATSVASNQPQHF
cdr3_nt: TGTGCCACCAGCGTCGCAAGTAATCAGCCCCAGCATTTT

clone_size: -
j_call: TRBJ1-1
d_call: TRBD1
cdr3_length: 15
v_call: TRBV5-4
cdr3_aa: CASSETGAGGTEAFF
cdr3_nt: TGTGCCAGCAGCGAAACAGGGGCGGGGGGCACTGAAGCTTTCTTT

clone_size: -
j_call: TRBJ2-1
d_call: -
cdr3_length: 11
v_call: TRBV15
cdr3_aa: CATSTNNEQFF
cdr3_nt: TGTGCCACCAGCACCAACAATGAGCAGTTCTTC

clone_size: -
j_call: TRBJ2-3
d_call: -
cdr3_length: 14
v_call: TRBV2
cdr3_aa: CATPDRSHTDTQYF
cdr3_nt: TGTGCCACCCCGGACAGATCCCACACAGATACGCAGTATTTT

clone_size: -
j_call: TRBJ2-3
d_call: -
cdr3_length: 15
v_call: TRBV11-2
cdr3_aa: CASSLGVVSTDTQYF
cdr3_nt: TGTGCCAGCAGCTTAGGGGTAGTAAGCACAGATACGCAGTATTTT

clone_size: -
j_call: TRBJ1-2
d_call: TRBD1
cdr3_length: 15
v_call: TRBV27
cdr3_aa: CASSRRTGTREGYTF
cdr3_nt: TGTGCCAGCAGTCGCAGGACAGGGACAAGAGAGGGCTACACCTTC

clone_size: -
j_call: TRBJ2-7
d_call: -
cdr3_length: 16
v_call: TRBV4-2
cdr3_aa: CASSQELYELTYEQYF
cdr3_nt: TGTGCCAGCAGCCAAGAATTATATGAATTAACCTACGAGCAGTACTTC

clone_size: -
j_call: TRBJ1-1
d_call: -
cdr3_length: 15
v_call: TRBV5-1
cdr3_aa: CASASGFSMNTEAFF
cdr3_nt: TGCGCCAGCGCATCGGGGTTTTCGATGAACACTGAAGCTTTCTTT

clone_size: -
j_call: TRBJ2-2
d_call: -
cdr3_length: 15
v_call: TRBV14
cdr3_aa: CASSEQTSYGGELFF
cdr3_nt: TGTGCCAGCAGCGAACAGACTAGTTACGGCGGGGAGCTGTTTTTT